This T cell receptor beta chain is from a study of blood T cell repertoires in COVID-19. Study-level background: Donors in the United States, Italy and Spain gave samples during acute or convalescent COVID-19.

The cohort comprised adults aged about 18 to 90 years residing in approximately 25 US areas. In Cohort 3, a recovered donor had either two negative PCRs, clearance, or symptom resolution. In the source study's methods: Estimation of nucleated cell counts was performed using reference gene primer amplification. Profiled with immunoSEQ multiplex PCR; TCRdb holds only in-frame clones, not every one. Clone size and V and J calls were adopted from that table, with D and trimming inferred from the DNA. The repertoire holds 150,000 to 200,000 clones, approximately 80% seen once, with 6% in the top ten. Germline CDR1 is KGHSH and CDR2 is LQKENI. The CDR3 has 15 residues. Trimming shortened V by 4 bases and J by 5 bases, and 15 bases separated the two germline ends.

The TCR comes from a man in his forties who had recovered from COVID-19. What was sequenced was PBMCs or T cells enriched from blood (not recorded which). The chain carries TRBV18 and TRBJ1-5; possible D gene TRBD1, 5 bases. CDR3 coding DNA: TGTGCCAGCTCACTTCGAAGGGGTAGGGATCAGCCCCAGCATTTT. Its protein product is CASSLRRGRDQPQHF. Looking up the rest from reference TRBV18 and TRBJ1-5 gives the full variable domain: NAGVMQNPRHLVRRRGQEARLRCSPMKGHSHVYWYRQLPEEGLKFMVYLQKENIIDESGMPKERFSAEFPKEGPSILRIQQVVRGDSAAYFCASSLRRGRDQPQHFGDGTRLSIL.